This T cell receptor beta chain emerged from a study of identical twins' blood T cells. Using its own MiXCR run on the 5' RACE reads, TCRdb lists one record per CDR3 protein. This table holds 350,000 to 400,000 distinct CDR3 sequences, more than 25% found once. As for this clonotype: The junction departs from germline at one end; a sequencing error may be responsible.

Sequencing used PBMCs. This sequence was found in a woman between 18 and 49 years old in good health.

Written as DNA, the CDR3 is TGTGCCAGCGGCGTAGCGTACAGGGCTAATGGCTACACCTTC. Its protein product is CASGVAYRANGYTF. This rearrangement joins TRBV9 to TRBJ1-2, with a weak D call TRBD1 (6 bases). The germline V gene encodes CDR1 SGDLS and CDR2 YYNGEE. The CDR3 covers 14 residues.